This T cell receptor beta chain stems from a study of T cells in Graves' hyperthyroidism and ophthalmopathy. Findings and caveats of the study: Ophthalmopathy could be told apart from stable hyperthyroidism with a 13 V-J model. Most expanded thyroid clonotypes above 0.001 recurred in blood.

This clonotype was found a few times. As yet, its antigen is unknown. The CDR3 consists of 12 residues. The germline V and J ends were trimmed by 2 bases and 10 bases, with 9 bases remaining between them. Amplified regions were TCR beta CDR3 sequences from RNA transcripts. The TCR CDR3 was amplified in a first-round RT-PCR using the HTBI primer set. Via MiXCR, TCRdb re-called the multiplex PCR reads, giving one row per CDR3 protein. The sample has around 110,000 distinct CDR3 sequences, roughly 15% seen once. The specimen sequenced was blood. The chain recombines TRBV12-3 or TRBV12-4 with TRBJ2-1; D gene uncertain. The sequence was obtained from a woman aged 50 to 65 with Graves' hyperthyroidism. The CDR3 bases are TGTGCCAGCAGTTTATTTGGTATAGAGCAGTTCTTC. It is translated as CASSLFGIEQFF.